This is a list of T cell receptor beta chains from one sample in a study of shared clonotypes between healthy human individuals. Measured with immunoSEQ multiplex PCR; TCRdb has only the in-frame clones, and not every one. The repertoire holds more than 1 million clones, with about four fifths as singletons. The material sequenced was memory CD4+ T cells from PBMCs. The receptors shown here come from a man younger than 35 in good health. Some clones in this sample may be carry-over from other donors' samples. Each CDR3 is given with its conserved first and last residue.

CSVALMTGAYNEQFF | TRBV29-1
CASSAGEGEKLFF | TRBV7-9
CASSLAALGSGRKGETQYF | TRBV5-5
CATSRDTGNYGYTF | TRBV15
CASSTQGYGYTF | TRBV2
CASSRDPGWGYTF | TRBV2
CASSLTTTNEQFF | TRBV5-4
CASSRTGAQTGNEQFF | TRBV28
CSVGGLAGDYEQYF | TRBV29-1
CASSLRGTSGYNEQFF | TRBV7-9
CASSVGAGEDYGYTF | TRBV9
CASSISQGVQPQHF | TRBV19
CASSPGTGGNTIYF | TRBV4-1
CASSPLRNSYEQYF | TRBV18
CASSPGGLGRDYEQYF | TRBV5-1
CASSPGQTSYNEQFF | TRBV5-1
CASSLVRGRVSDTQYF | TRBV7-9
CASSAPTSGRNNEQFF | TRBV5-4
CATSLTSGPLNEQYF | TRBV15
CASSSEGYNEQFF | TRBV5-1
CASSLWDRGHEQYF | TRBV28
CASSHGLGGTQYF | TRBV4-3
CSGGQGRDTEAFF | TRBV29-1
CSVEETGWTQYF | TRBV29-1
CASSSTGLAGASTDTQYF | TRBV5-1
CASSLAHDITNNEQFF | TRBV5-1
CASSLAGGTGANVLTF | TRBV11-2
CSASSRQRAFF | TRBV20-1
CSVEALGGGESYGYTF | TRBV29-1